The present T cell receptor beta chain was sequenced within a study of T cell responses to AZD1222 COVID-19 vaccine. Germline V CDR1 and CDR2: KGHDR, SFDVKD. CDR3 length: 15 amino acids. V was shortened by 4 bases and J by 2 bases, with 12 bases between the two germline ends. Generated by immunoSEQ multiplex PCR, the TCRdb table keeps only in-frame clones and is missing some. The sample has 150,000 to 180,000 clones, about 90% seen once. This chain uses TRBV24-1 with TRBJ2-3; D is tentatively TRBD1 or TRBD2 (5 bases each). The material was peripheral blood, obtained on day 0 of MenACWY control vaccination. The sequence was obtained from an adult in good health. DNA of the CDR3: TGTGCCACCAGTGACCCGGGACGGTTCACAGATACGCAGTATTTT. Translated: CATSDPGRFTDTQYF.